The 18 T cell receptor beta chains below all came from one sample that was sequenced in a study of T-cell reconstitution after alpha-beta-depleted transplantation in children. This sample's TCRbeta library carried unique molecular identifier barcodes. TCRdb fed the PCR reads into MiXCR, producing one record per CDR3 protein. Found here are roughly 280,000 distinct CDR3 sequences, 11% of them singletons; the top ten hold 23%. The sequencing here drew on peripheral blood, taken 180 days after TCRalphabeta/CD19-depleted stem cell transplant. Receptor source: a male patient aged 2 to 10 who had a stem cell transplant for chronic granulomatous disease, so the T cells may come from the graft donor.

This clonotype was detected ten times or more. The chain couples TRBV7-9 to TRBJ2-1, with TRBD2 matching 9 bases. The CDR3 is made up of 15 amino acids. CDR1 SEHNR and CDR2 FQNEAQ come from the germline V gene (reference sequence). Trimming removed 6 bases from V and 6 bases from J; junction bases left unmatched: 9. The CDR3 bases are TGTGCCAGCAGTAAGGCGGGGACTAGCTCCAATGAGCAGTTCTTC. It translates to CASSKAGTSSNEQFF.

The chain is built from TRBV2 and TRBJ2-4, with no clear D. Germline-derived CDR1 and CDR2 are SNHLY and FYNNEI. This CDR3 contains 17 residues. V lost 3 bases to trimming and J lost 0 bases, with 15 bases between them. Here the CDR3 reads CASSESWATLAKNIQYF. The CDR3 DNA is TGTGCCAGCAGTGAGTCCTGGGCAACACTAGCCAAAAACATTCAGTACTTC.

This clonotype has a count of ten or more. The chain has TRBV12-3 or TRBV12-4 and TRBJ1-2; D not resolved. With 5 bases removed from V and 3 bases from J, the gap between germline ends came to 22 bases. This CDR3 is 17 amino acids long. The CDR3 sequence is CASSPSGGRPSDYGYTF. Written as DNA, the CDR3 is TGTGCCAGCAGTCCGTCCGGAGGACGCCCAAGCGACTATGGCTACACCTTC.

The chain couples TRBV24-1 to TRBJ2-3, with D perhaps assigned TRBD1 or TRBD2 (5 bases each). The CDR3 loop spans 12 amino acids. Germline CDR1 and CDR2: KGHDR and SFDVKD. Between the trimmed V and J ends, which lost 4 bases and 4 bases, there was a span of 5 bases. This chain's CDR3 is CATSEGADTQYF. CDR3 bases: TGTGCCACCAGTGAGGGGGCAGATACGCAGTATTTT.

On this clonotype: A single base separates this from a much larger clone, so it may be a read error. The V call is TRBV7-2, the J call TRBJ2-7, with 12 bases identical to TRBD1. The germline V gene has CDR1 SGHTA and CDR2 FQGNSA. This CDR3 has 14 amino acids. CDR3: CASSRGQGADELYF. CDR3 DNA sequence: TGTGCCAGCAGCCGGGGACAGGGGGCTGACGAGCTGTACTTC. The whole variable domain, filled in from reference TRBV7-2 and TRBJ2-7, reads GAGVSQSPSNKVTEKGKDVELRCDPISGHTALYWYRQSLGQGLEFLIYFQGNSAPDKSGLPSDRFSAERTGGSVSTLTIQRTQQEDSAVYLCASSRGQGADELYFGPGTRLTVT.

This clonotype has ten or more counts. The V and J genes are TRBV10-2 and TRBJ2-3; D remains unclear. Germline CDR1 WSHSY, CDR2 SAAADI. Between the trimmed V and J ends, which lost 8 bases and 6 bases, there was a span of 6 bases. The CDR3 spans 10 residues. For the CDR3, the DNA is TGCGCCAGCCGAAAGGATACGCAGTATTTT. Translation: CASRKDTQYF.

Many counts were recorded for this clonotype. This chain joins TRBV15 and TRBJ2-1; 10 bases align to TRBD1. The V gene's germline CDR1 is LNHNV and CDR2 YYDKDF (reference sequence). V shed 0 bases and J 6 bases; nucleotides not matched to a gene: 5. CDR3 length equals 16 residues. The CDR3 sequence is CATSRDRGTGVNEQFF. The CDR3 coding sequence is TGTGCCACCAGCAGAGATCGCGGGACAGGGGTCAATGAGCAGTTCTTC.

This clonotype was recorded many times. The CDR3 is CSASSGTTSYEQYF. CDR3 in DNA: TGCAGTGCTAGTTCAGGGACTACCTCCTACGAGCAGTACTTC. The chain carries TRBV20-1 and TRBJ2-7, with 7 bases fitting TRBD2. V gave up 3 bases and J gave up 0 bases; unmatched junction bases: 5. Germline lookup yields CDR1 DFQATT and CDR2 SNEGSKA (reference sequence). CDR3 length equals 14 residues.

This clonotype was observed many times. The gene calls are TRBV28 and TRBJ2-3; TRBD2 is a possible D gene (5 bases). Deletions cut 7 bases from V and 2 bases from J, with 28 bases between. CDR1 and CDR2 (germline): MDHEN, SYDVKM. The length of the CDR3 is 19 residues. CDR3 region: CASTIRVHIGSEDTDTQYF. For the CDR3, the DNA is TGTGCCAGCACCATCCGTGTGCACATAGGGAGTGAAGACACAGATACGCAGTATTTT.

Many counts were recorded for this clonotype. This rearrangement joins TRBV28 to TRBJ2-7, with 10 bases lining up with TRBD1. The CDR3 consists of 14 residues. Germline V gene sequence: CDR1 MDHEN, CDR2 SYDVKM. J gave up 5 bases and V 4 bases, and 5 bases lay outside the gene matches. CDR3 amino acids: CASSSRTGGNEQYF. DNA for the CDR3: TGTGCCAGCAGTTCCAGGACAGGGGGGAACGAGCAGTACTTC.

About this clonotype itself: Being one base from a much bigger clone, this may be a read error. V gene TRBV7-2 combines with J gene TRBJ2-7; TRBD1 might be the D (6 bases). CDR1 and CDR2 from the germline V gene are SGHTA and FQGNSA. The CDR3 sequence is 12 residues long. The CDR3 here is CVSSKTGYEQYF. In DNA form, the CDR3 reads TGTGTCAGCAGCAAGACAGGTTACGAGCAGTACTTC.

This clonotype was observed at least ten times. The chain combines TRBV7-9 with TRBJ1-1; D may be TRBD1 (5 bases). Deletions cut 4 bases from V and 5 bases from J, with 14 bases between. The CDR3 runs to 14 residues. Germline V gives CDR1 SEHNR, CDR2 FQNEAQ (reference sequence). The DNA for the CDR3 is TGTGCCAGCAGCTCCGGGGCAGGGTTGACTGAAGCTTTCTTT. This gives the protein CASSSGAGLTEAFF.

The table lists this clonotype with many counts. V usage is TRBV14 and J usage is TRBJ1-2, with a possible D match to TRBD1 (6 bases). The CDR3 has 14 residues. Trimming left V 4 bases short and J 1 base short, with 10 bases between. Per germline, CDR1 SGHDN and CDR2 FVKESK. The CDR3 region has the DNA TGTGCCAGCAGCCGGACAGTGCTTAACTATGGCTACACCTTC. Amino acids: CASSRTVLNYGYTF.

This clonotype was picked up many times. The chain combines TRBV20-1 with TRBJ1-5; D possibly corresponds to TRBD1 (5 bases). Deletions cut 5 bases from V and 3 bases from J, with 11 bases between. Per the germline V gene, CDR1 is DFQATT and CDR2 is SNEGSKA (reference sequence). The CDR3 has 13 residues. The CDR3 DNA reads TGCAGTGCTTTAGACAGTTACAATCAGCCCCAGCATTTT. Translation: CSALDSYNQPQHF.

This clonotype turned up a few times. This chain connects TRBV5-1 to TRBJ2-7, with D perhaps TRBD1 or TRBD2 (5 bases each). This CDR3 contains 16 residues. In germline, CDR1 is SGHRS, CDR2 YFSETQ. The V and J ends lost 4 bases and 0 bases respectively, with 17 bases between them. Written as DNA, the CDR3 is TGCGCCAGCAGCCCGGGGCATGGGGGACCCTCCTACGAGCAGTACTTC. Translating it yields CASSPGHGGPSYEQYF.

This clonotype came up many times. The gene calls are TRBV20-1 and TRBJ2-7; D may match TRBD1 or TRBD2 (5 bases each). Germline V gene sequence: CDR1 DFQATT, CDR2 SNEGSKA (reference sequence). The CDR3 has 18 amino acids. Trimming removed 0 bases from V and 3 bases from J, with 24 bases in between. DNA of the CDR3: TGCAGTGCTAGAGATTCACTGACTATGGGGCGTAGCCTCTACGAGCAGTACTTC. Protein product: CSARDSLTMGRSLYEQYF.

The CDR3 reads CASSLMVRPRPYEQYF. CDR3 DNA: TGTGCCAGCAGCTTAATGGTCCGTCCTCGACCCTACGAGCAGTACTTC. The rearrangement links TRBV7-3 to TRBJ2-7; unclear D gene. CDR3 length: 16 amino acids. Germline CDR1 is SGHTA and CDR2 is FQGTGA. The V and J ends lost 1 base and 2 bases respectively, with 15 bases between them.

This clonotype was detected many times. CDR3 nucleotides: TGTGCCAGCAGCGTAGGGGTTACGGACGAAGCCAAAAACATTCAGTACTTC. Encoded protein: CASSVGVTDEAKNIQYF. The chain links TRBV9 to TRBJ2-4; D not resolved. The CDR3 spans 17 residues. The germline V gene encodes CDR1 SGDLS and CDR2 YYNGEE. V dropped 0 bases and J dropped 0 bases, with 13 bases sitting between them. Combining the CDR3 with reference TRBV9 and TRBJ2-4 gives the whole variable domain DSGVTQTPKHLITATGQRVTLRCSPRSGDLSVYWYQQSLDQGLQFLIQYYNGEERAKGNILERFSAQQFPDLHSELNLSSLELGDSALYFCASSVGVTDEAKNIQYFGAGTRLSVL.